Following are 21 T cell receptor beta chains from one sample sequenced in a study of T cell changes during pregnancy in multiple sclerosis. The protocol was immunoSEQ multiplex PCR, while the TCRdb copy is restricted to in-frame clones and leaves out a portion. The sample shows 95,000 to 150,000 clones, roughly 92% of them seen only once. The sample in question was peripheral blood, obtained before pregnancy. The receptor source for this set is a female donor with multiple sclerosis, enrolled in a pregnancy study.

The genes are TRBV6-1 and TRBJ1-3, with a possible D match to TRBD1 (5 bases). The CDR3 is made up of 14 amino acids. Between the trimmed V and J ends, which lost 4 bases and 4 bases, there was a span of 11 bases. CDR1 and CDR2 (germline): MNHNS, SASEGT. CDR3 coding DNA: TGTGCCAGCAGTGGACAGCTTCCCGGAAACACCATATATTTT. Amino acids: CASSGQLPGNTIYF.

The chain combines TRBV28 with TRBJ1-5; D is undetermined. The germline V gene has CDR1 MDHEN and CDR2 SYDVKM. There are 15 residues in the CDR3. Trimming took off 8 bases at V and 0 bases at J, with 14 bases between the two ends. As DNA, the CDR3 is TGTGCCAGCCGCCCGGGATGGTTTAGCAATCAGCCCCAGCATTTT. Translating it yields CASRPGWFSNQPQHF.

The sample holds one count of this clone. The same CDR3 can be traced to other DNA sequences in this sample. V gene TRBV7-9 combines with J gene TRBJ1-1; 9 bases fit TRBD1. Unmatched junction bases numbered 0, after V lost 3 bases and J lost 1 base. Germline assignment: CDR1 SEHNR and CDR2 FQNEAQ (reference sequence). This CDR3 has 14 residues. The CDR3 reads CASSLGQGNTEAFF. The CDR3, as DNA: TGTGCCAGCAGCTTGGGACAGGGGAACACTGAAGCTTTCTTT.

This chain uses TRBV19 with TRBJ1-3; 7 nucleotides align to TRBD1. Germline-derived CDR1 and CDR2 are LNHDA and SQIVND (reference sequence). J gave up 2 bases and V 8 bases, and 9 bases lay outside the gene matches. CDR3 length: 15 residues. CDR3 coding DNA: TGTGCCAGTCACTGGGGACAGTCCGCTGGAAACACCATATATTTT. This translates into CASHWGQSAGNTIYF.

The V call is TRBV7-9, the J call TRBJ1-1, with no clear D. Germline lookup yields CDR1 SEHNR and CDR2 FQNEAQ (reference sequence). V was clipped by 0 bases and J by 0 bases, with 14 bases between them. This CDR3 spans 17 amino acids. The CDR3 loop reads CASSLALESRMNTEAFF. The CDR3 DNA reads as TGTGCCAGCAGCTTAGCGTTAGAGAGTCGAATGAACACTGAAGCTTTCTTT.

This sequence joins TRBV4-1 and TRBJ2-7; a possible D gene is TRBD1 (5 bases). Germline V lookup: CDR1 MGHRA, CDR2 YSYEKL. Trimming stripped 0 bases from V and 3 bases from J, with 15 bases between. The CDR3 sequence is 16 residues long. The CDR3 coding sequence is TGCGCCAGCAGCCAAGATCTCGGCGACAGAAGCTACGAGCAGTACTTC. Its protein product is CASSQDLGDRSYEQYF.

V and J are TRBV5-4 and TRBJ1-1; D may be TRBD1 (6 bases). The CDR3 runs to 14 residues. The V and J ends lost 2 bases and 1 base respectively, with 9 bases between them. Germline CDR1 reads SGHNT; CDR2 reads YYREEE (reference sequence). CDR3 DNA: TGTGCCAGCAGCTTCTCGGGACAGAACACTGAAGCTTTCTTT. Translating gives CASSFSGQNTEAFF.

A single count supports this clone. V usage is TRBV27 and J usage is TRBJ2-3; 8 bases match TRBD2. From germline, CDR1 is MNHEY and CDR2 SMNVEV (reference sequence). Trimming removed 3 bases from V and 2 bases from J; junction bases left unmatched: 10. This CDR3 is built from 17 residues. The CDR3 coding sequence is TGTGCCAGCAGTTTTCCTCGGGGTAGCGGGGACACAGATACGCAGTATTTT. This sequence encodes CASSFPRGSGDTDTQYF.

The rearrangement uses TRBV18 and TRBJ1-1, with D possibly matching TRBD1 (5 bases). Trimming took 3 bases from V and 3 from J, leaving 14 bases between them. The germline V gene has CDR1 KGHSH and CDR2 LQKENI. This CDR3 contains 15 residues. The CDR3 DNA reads TGTGCCAGCTCACCTAGGGGAAGGACGGACACTGAAGCTTTCTTT. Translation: CASSPRGRTDTEAFF.

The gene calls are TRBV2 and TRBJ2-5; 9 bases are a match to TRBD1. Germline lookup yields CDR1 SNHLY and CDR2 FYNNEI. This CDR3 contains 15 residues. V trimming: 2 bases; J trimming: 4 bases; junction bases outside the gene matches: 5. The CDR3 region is CASSEWDRARETQYF. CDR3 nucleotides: TGTGCCAGCAGTGAATGGGACAGGGCCCGAGAGACCCAGTACTTC. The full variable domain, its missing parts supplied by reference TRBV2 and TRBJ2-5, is EPEVTQTPSHQVTQMGQEVILRCVPISNHLYFYWYRQILGQKVEFLVSFYNNEISEKSEIFDDQFSVERPDGSNFTLKIRSTKLEDSAMYFCASSEWDRARETQYFGPGTRLLVL.

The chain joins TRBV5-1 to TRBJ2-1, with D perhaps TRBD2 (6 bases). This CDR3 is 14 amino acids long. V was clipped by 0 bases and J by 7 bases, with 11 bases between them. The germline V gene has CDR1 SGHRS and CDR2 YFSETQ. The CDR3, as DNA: TGCGCCAGCAGCTTGGAGGAGGGCTCGAATGAGCAGTTCTTC. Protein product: CASSLEEGSNEQFF.

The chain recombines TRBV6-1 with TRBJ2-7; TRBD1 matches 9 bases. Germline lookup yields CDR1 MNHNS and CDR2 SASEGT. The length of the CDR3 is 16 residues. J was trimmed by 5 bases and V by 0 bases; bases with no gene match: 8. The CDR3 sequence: CASSEATGTGKNEQYF. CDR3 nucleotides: TGTGCCAGCAGTGAAGCCACCGGGACAGGGAAAAACGAGCAGTACTTC.

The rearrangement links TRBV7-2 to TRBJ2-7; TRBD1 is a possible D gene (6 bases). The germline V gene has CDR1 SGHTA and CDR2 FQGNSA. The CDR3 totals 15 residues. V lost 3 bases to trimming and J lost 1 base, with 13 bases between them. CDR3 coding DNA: TGTGCCAGCAGCTTTGGACAGCCCGTATCCTACGAGCAGTACTTC. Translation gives CASSFGQPVSYEQYF.

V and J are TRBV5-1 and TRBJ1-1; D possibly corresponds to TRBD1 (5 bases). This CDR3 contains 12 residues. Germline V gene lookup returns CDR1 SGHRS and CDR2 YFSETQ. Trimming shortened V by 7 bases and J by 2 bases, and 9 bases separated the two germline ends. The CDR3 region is CASRDSNTEAFF. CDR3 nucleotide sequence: TGCGCCAGCCGAGACAGCAACACTGAAGCTTTCTTT.

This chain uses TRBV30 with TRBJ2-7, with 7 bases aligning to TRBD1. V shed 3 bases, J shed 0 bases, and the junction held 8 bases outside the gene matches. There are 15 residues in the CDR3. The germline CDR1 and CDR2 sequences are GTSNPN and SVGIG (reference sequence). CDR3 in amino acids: CAWSTGQVVSYEQYF. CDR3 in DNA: TGTGCCTGGAGCACCGGACAGGTAGTCTCCTACGAGCAGTACTTC.

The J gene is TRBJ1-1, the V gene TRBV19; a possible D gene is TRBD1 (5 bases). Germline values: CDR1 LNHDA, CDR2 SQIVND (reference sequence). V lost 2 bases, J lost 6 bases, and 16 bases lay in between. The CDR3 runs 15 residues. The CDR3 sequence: CASSISTPGGAEAFF. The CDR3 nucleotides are TGTGCCAGTAGTATAAGCACCCCTGGGGGGGCTGAAGCTTTCTTT. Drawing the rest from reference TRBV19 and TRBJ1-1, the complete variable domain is DGGITQSPKYLFRKEGQNVTLSCEQNLNHDAMYWYRQDPGQGLRLIYYSQIVNDFQKGDIAEGYSVSREKKESFPLTVTSAQKNPTAFYLCASSISTPGGAEAFFGQGTRLTVV.

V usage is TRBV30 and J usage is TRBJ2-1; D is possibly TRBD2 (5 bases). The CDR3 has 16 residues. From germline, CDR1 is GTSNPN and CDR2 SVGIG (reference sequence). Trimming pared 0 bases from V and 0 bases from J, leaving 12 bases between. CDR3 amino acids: CAWSVKRSSSYNEQFF. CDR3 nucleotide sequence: TGTGCCTGGAGTGTTAAGCGGTCTAGCTCCTACAATGAGCAGTTCTTC.

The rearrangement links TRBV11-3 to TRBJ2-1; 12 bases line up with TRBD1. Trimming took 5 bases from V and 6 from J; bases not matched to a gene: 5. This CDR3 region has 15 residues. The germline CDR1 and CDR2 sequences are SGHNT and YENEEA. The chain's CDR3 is CASSLGQGALNEQFF. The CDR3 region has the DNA TGTGCCAGCAGCCTGGGACAGGGGGCGCTCAATGAGCAGTTCTTC.

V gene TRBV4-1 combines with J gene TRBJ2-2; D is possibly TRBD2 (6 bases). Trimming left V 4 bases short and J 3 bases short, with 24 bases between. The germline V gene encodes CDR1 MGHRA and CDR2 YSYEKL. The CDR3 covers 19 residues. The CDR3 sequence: CASSLKSSGPDQYTGELFF. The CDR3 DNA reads TGCGCCAGCAGCCTTAAATCGAGCGGGCCCGATCAATACACCGGGGAGCTGTTTTTT.

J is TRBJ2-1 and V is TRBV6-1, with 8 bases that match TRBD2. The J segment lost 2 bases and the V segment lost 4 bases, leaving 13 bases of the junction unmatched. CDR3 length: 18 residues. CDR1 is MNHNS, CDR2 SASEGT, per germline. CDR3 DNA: TGTGCCAGCAGTGCTCTCACCGGGACTAGTTCCCCCTACAATGAGCAGTTCTTC. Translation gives CASSALTGTSSPYNEQFF.

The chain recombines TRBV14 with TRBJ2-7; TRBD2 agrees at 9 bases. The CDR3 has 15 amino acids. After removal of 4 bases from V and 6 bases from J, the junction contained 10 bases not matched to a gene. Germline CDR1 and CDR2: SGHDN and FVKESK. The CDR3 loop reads CASSPSGKGRREQYF. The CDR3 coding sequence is TGTGCCAGCAGCCCTAGCGGGAAAGGGAGACGCGAGCAGTACTTC.